The subject of this entry is one T cell receptor beta chain. Its matching antigen is unknown. The PCR was carried out with 60 Vbeta primers and 13 Jbeta primers. The method was immunoSEQ multiplex PCR; TCRdb's version includes in-frame clones alone and lacks a portion of them. Here the sample spans around 110,000 clones, approximately 79% being singletons. The entry originates in a study of cytomegalovirus exposure and HLA in healthy donors. This CDR3 is 12 amino acids long. CDR1 PRHDT and CDR2 FYEKMQ come from the germline V gene (reference sequence). V dropped 5 bases and J dropped 5; count of bases not matched to a gene: 2. General study points: Rarity characterized most TCR sequences, yet some public TCRs appeared in many donors.

The J gene is TRBJ1-1, the V gene TRBV13; 7 nucleotides agree with TRBD1. This clonotype was obtained from a woman in her 40s in good health and CMV-seropositive. Sequenced sample: PBMCs. The CDR3 DNA sequence: TGTGCCAGCAGCATACAGGGGACTGAAGCTTTCTTT. It translates to CASSIQGTEAFF.